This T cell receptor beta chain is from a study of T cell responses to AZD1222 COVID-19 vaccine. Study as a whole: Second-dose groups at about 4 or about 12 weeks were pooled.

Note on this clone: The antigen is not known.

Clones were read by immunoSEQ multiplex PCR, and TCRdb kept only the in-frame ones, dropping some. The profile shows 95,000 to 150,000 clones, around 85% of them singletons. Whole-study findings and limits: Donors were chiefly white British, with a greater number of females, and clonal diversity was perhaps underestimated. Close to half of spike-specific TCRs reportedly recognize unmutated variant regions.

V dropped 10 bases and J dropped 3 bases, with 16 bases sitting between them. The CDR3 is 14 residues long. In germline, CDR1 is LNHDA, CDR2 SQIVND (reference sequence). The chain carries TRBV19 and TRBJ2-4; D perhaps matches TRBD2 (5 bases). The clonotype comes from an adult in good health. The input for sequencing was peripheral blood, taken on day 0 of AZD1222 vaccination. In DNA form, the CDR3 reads TGTGCCACCCAGAAAGGACTGGACAAAAACATTCAGTACTTC. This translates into CATQKGLDKNIQYF.